The 8 T cell receptor beta chains below come from one sample, sequenced in a study of T cell changes during pregnancy in multiple sclerosis (dated by TCRdb to between 2018 and 2021). Library generation was performed with the immunoSEQ multiplex PCR assay. TCRdb holds this immuneACCESS table with in-frame rearrangements only. Some clones are missing; in checked studies, unresolved V genes explain under half, and the rest has no known cause. The table for this sample lists 30,000 to 45,000 clones; 88% of them were counted only once. The top ten clones comprise about 0.58% of the sample. This material consisted of CD4+ T cells from peripheral blood mononuclear cells, taken in the first trimester of pregnancy. These receptors were taken from a female donor with multiple sclerosis, enrolled in a pregnancy study.

J is TRBJ2-7 and V is TRBV9, with 14 nucleotides matching TRBD2. After removal of 4 bases from V and 4 bases from J, the junction contained 7 bases not matched to a gene. The CDR3 is made up of 16 amino acids. The V gene's germline CDR1 is SGDLS and CDR2 YYNGEE. The CDR3 DNA reads TGTGCCAGCAGCAGGGGACTAGCGGGAGTCGGGTACGAGCAGTACTTC. Amino acid sequence: CASSRGLAGVGYEQYF.

The V call is TRBV6-6, the J call TRBJ2-1, with 7 nucleotides matching TRBD2. Looked up from germline, CDR1 is MNHNY and CDR2 is SVGAGI (reference sequence). V was pared by 7 bases and J by 12 bases, with 15 bases of the junction left unmatched. This CDR3 spans 14 amino acids. The CDR3 is CASTPLAEAAMQFF. For the CDR3, the DNA is TGTGCCAGCACCCCCCTAGCGGAAGCCGCCATGCAGTTCTTC.

V usage is TRBV9 and J usage is TRBJ2-5, with 9 bases matching TRBD2. J gave up 8 bases and V 0 bases, and 8 bases lay outside the gene matches. Per the germline V gene, CDR1 is SGDLS and CDR2 is YYNGEE. The CDR3 extends over 15 amino acids. The DNA for the CDR3 is TGTGCCAGCAGCGTAGCTGCGGGAGGGCCCGGCACCCAGTACTTC. Residues: CASSVAAGGPGTQYF.

In this sample, this clone turned up a few times. The chain couples TRBV7-2 to TRBJ2-5; 10 bases line up with TRBD1. Per germline, CDR1 SGHTA and CDR2 FQGNSA. The V gene end was trimmed by 4 bases and the J gene end by 4 bases; junction bases not matched to a gene: 3. The CDR3 runs to 14 residues. CDR3 loop: CASSYRDRGETQYF. Written as DNA, the CDR3 is TGTGCCAGCAGCTATCGGGACAGGGGAGAGACCCAGTACTTC.

The chain recombines TRBV9 with TRBJ2-7; D gene uncertain. CDR3 size: 12 residues. From germline, CDR1 is SGDLS and CDR2 YYNGEE. The germline V and J ends were trimmed by 4 bases and 4 bases, with 9 bases remaining between them. The chain's CDR3 is CASSPTGYEQYF. DNA of the CDR3: TGTGCCAGCAGCCCCACCGGTTACGAGCAGTACTTC. Together with reference TRBV9 and TRBJ2-7, the CDR3 gives the full variable domain: DSGVTQTPKHLITATGQRVTLRCSPRSGDLSVYWYQQSLDQGLQFLIQYYNGEERAKGNILERFSAQQFPDLHSELNLSSLELGDSALYFCASSPTGYEQYFGPGTRLTVT.

V is TRBV27 and J is TRBJ2-1; a possible D gene is TRBD2 (5 bases). CDR1 and CDR2 from the germline V gene are MNHEY and SMNVEV (reference sequence). The CDR3 extends over 15 amino acids. Trimming took off 6 bases at V and 2 bases at J, with 14 bases between the two ends. The CDR3 DNA sequence: TGTGCCAGCAGGTTAAGGGAGTCCCCCTACAATGAGCAGTTCTTC. Translation: CASRLRESPYNEQFF.

This chain connects TRBV6-6 to TRBJ1-3, with a tentative D call TRBD1 (5 bases). CDR1 and CDR2 (germline): MNHNY, SVGAGI (reference sequence). This CDR3 has 15 residues. The germline V and J ends were trimmed by 2 bases and 0 bases, with 8 bases remaining between them. CDR3 nucleotide sequence: TGTGCCAGCAGTTACGACAGCATCTCTGGAAACACCATATATTTT. Protein product: CASSYDSISGNTIYF.

The rearrangement links TRBV4-1 to TRBJ1-6; D is ambiguous. V gave up 0 bases and J gave up 6 bases, with 15 bases separating them. This CDR3 is 17 amino acids long. CDR1 is MGHRA, CDR2 YSYEKL, per germline. CDR3 residues: CASSQDLLGILNSPLHF. The CDR3 DNA follows: TGCGCCAGCAGCCAAGATCTGCTCGGGATACTTAATTCACCCCTCCACTTT.